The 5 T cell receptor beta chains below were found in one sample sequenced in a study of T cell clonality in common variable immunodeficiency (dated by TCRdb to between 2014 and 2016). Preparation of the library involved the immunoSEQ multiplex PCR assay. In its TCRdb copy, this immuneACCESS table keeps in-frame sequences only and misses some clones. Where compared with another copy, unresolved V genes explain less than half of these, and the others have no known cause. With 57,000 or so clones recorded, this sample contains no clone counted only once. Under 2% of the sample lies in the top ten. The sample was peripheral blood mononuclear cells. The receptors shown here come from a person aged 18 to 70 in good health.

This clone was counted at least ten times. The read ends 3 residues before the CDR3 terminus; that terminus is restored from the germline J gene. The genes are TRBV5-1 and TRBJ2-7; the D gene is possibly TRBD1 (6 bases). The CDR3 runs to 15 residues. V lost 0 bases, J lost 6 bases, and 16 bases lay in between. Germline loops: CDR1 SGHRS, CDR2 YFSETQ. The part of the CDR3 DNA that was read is TGCGCCAGCAGCTTGGCTCCCGTGGCAGGGGCCGAG. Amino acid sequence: CASSLAPVAGAE. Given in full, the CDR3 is CASSLAPVAGAEQYF.

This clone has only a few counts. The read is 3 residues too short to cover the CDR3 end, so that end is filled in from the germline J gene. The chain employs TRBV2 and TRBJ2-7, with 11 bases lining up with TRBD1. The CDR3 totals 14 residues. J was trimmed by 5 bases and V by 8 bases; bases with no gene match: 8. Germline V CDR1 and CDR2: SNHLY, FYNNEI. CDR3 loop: CASGPGTGGNEQYF. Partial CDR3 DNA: TGTGCCAGCGGCCCCGGGACAGGGGGAAACGAG.

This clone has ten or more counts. CDR3 bases read: TGTGCCAGCAGTGTCCATGAA. It is translated as CASSVHE. The whole CDR3 reads CASSVHEAFF. The V gene is TRBV6-4, the J gene TRBJ1-1; D is unresolved. The read is 3 residues too short to cover the CDR3 end, so that end is filled in from the germline J gene. Germline V gene lookup returns CDR1 MRHNA and CDR2 SNTAGT. Between the trimmed V and J ends, which lost 4 bases and 7 bases, there was a span of 4 bases. The CDR3 loop spans 10 amino acids.

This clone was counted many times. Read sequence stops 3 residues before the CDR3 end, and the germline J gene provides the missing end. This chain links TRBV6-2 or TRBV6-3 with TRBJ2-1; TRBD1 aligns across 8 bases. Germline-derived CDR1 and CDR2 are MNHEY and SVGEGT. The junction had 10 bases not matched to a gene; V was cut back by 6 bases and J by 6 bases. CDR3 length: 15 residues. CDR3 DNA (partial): TGTGCCAGCAGCGCCCGACAGGGGCGCGGCAATGAG. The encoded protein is CASSARQGRGNE. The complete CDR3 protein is CASSARQGRGNEQFF.

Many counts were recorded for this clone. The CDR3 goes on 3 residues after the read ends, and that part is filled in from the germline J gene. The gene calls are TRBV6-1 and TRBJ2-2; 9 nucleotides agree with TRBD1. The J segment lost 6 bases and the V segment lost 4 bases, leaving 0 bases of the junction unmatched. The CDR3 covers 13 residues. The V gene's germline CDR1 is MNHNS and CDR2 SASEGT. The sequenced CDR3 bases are TGTGCCAGCAGTGGACAGGGGGCCGGGGAG. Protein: CASSGQGAGE. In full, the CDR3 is CASSGQGAGELFF.